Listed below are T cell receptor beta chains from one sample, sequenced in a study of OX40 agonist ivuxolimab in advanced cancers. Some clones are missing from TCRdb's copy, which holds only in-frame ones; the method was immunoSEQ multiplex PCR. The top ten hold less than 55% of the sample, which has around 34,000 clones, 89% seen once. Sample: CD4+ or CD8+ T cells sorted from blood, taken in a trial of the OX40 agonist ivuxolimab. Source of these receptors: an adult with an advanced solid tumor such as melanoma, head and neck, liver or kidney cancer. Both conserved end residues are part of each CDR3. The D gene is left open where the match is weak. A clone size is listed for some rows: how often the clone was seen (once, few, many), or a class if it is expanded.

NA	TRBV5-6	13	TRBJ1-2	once	TGTGCCAGCATTGGGACACCAAACTATGGCTACACCTTC	CASIGTPNYGYTF
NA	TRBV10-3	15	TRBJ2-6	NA	TGTGCCATCAGTGAGGATGAGTCTGGGGCCAACGTCCTGACTTTC	CAISEDESGANVLTF
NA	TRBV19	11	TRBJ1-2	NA	TGTGCCAGTAGGGCAGTACATGGCTACACCTTC	CASRAVHGYTF
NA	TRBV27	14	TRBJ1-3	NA	TGTGCCAGCAGTTCCAGGGTAGCTGGAAACACCATATATTTT	CASSSRVAGNTIYF
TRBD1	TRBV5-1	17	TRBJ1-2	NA	TGCGCCAGCAGCCGGGACAGGGCGAACCTCCCCATATATGGCTACACCTTC	CASSRDRANLPIYGYTF
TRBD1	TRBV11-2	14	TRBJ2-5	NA	TGTGCCAGCAGCAGTTGGGGACAGGGGGAGACCCAGTACTTC	CASSSWGQGETQYF
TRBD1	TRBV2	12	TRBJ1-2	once	TGTGCCAGCCGGGACAGTGACTATGGCTACACCTTC	CASRDSDYGYTF
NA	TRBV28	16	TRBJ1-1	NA	TGTGCCAGCAGCCTAAACCCCCTCCGCCCTAACACTGAAGCTTTCTTT	CASSLNPLRPNTEAFF
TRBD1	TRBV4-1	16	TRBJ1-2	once	TGCGCCAGCAACCCGGGGGCGAGCAGGGGGCTCGATGGCTACACCTTC	CASNPGASRGLDGYTF
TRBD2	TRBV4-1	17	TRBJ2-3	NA	TGCGCCAGCAGCCAAGCCGAAGCGGGAGCGACGGGAGATACGCAGTATTTT	CASSQAEAGATGDTQYF
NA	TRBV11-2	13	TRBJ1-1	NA	TGTGCCAGCAGCTCCCCCAGGCGAACTGAAGCTTTCTTT	CASSSPRRTEAFF
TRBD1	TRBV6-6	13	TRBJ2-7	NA	TGTGCCAGCAGCCCGGACAGGGGGCACGAGCAGTACTTC	CASSPDRGHEQYF
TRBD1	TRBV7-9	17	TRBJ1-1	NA	TGTGCCAGCAGCTCTGACAGGGGTGGTCATCCGAACACTGAAGCTTTCTTT	CASSSDRGGHPNTEAFF
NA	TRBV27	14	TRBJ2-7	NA	TGTGCCAGCAGTTTATGGGCGACCGGTTCCGAGCAGTACTTC	CASSLWATGSEQYF
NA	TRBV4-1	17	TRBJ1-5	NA	TGCGCCAGCAGCCAAGAAGGTTCGGGGTCGGGGAATCAGCCCCAGCATTTT	CASSQEGSGSGNQPQHF
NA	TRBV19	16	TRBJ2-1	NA	TGTGCCACCGATGGAGGGGGCGCATTATGGAGCAATGAGCAGTTCTTC	CATDGGGALWSNEQFF
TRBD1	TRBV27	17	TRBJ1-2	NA	TGTGCCAGCAGTTTAGGTAATCCGGGACAGGGGGCGAACGGCTACACCTTC	CASSLGNPGQGANGYTF
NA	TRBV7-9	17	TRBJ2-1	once	TGTGCCAGCAGCTTACGGTCCTTACGGTCATCCTACAATGAGCAGTTCTTC	CASSLRSLRSSYNEQFF
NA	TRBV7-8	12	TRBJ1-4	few	TGTGCCAGCAGCGCACCTAATGAAAAACTGTTTTTT	CASSAPNEKLFF
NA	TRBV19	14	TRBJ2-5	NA	TGTGCCAGTAGCCTGACTGCTCATCAAGAGACCCAGTACTTC	CASSLTAHQETQYF
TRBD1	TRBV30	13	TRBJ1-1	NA	TGTGCCTGGATACAACAGGGGTGGTCTGAAGCTTTCTTT	CAWIQQGWSEAFF
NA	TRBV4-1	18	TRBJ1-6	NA	TGCGCCAGCAGCCAAGATTGGAAGACGAGCTCCTATAATTCACCCCTCCACTTT	CASSQDWKTSSYNSPLHF
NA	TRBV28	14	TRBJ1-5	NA	TGTGCCAGCAGTTTTCGGGGGGGGGATCAGCCCCAGCATTTT	CASSFRGGDQPQHF
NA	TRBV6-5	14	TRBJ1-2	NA	TGTGCCAGCAGTTACTCGGAGTCAGGGAATGGCTACACCTTC	CASSYSESGNGYTF
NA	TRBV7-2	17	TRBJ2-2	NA	TGTGCCAGCAGCTCCGGGGAGGTTCGGGCGAACACCGGGGAGCTGTTTTTT	CASSSGEVRANTGELFF
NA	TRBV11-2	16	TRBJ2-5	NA	TGTGCCAGCAGCTCCTCCTTCACTGGTTGGCAAGAGACCCAGTACTTC	CASSSSFTGWQETQYF
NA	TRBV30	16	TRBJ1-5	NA	TGTGCCTGGAGTATCCCCGGACAGAGTTACAATCAGCCCCAGCATTTT	CAWSIPGQSYNQPQHF
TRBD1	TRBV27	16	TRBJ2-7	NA	TGTGCCAGCAGTCTCGGAATCGACAGGGGTTCCTACGAGCAGTACTTC	CASSLGIDRGSYEQYF
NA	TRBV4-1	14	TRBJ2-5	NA	TGCGCCAGCAGCCAAGATCCAGCCGGGGAGACCCAGTACTTC	CASSQDPAGETQYF
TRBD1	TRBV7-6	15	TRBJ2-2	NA	TGTGCCAGCCTCGGCGGGACAGGGACCACCGGGGAGCTGTTTTTT	CASLGGTGTTGELFF
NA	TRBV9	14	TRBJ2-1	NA	TGTGCCAGCAGCGCTTACAACCGCTACAATGAGCAGTTCTTC	CASSAYNRYNEQFF
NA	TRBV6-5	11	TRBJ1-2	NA	TGTGCCATCTTAACCGGGGCCGGCTACACCTTC	CAILTGAGYTF